A single sample gave rise to the 15 T cell receptor beta chains below, sequenced in a study of cytomegalovirus exposure and HLA in healthy donors. Measured with immunoSEQ multiplex PCR; TCRdb has only the in-frame clones, and not every one. This sample yields more than 250,000 clones, of which 90% are seen a single time; 2.5% to 3.5% belongs to the top ten. Source material: PBMCs. Receptors originate from a woman aged 25-40 years in good health and CMV-seronegative.

The chain employs TRBV15 and TRBJ2-1; 7 bases map to TRBD2. Germline V gives CDR1 LNHNV, CDR2 YYDKDF (reference sequence). The junction had 19 bases not matched to a gene; V was cut back by 3 bases and J by 5 bases. CDR3 length: 19 residues. CDR3 in DNA: TGTGCCACCAGCAGGAGCCTGCCCAGAGGGCTAGCGGCTCACAATGAGCAGTTCTTC. It is translated as CATSRSLPRGLAAHNEQFF.

This chain joins TRBV10-2 and TRBJ2-7, with TRBD2 matching over 13 bases. The junction had 14 bases not matched to a gene; V was cut back by 8 bases and J by 4 bases. Germline V lookup: CDR1 WSHSY, CDR2 SAAADI. The CDR3 length is 17 residues. DNA of the CDR3: TGCGCCAGCTCCGCGATTCCGGGACTAGCGGGATCGTACGAGCAGTACTTC. Protein sequence: CASSAIPGLAGSYEQYF.

The genes are TRBV6-5 and TRBJ1-5; possibly TRBD1 for D (6 bases). This CDR3 region has 14 residues. From germline, CDR1 is MNHEY and CDR2 SVGAGI. Trimming shortened V by 2 bases and J by 3 bases, and 8 bases separated the two germline ends. The CDR3 loop reads CASSYVGANQPQHF. The CDR3 bases are TGTGCCAGCAGTTACGTGGGGGCCAATCAGCCCCAGCATTTT.

This chain uses TRBV4-3 with TRBJ2-7; a weak D match, TRBD1 (5 bases). Germline lookup yields CDR1 LGHNA and CDR2 YSLEER. Between the trimmed V and J ends, which lost 3 bases and 1 base, there was a span of 10 bases. This CDR3 contains 14 residues. CDR3 sequence (DNA): TGCGCCAGCAGCCACAGCCCAGGGTCCTACGAGCAGTACTTC. It codes for CASSHSPGSYEQYF.

The chain joins TRBV5-6 to TRBJ2-5, with D perhaps matching TRBD1 (5 bases). The CDR3 contains 18 residues. Between the trimmed V and J ends, which lost 0 bases and 4 bases, there was a span of 22 bases. CDR1 is SGHDT, CDR2 YYEEEE, per germline. The chain's CDR3 is CASSLALSVGARRETQYF. In DNA, the CDR3 is TGTGCCAGCAGCTTGGCGTTGTCTGTTGGGGCGAGGAGAGAGACCCAGTACTTC.

The chain carries TRBV7-6 and TRBJ2-5; D gene uncertain. Trimming stripped 5 bases from V and 7 bases from J, with 14 bases between. CDR3 length: 13 amino acids. Germline CDR1 reads SGHVS; CDR2 reads FNYEAQ. In DNA form, the CDR3 reads TGTGCCAGCAGCACCAGAGACTTAGGGACCCAGTACTTC. Translation: CASSTRDLGTQYF. The whole variable domain, filled in from reference TRBV7-6 and TRBJ2-5, reads GAGVSQSPRYKVTKRGQDVALRCDPISGHVSLYWYRQALGQGPEFLTYFNYEAQQDKSGLPNDRFSAERPEGSISTLTIQRTEQRDSAMYRCASSTRDLGTQYFGPGTRLLVL.

The rearrangement joins TRBV28 to TRBJ2-7; D possibly corresponds to TRBD1 (7 bases). V shed 1 base and J shed 9 bases, with 16 bases lying between them. Per germline, CDR1 MDHEN and CDR2 SYDVKM. The CDR3 has 14 amino acids. The CDR3 sequence: CASSLSAGGMVQYF. For the CDR3, the DNA is TGTGCCAGCAGTTTATCGGCAGGGGGGATGGTGCAGTACTTC.

The table lists this clone with a count of one. The V and J genes are TRBV28 and TRBJ2-5; 12 nucleotides agree with TRBD2. The CDR3 consists of 15 residues. Losses at the gene ends were 4 bases for V and 5 bases for J; bases not matched to a gene: 5. CDR1 and CDR2 (germline): MDHEN, SYDVKM. CDR3 amino acids: CASSYRTSGTETQYF. CDR3 nucleotides: TGTGCCAGCAGTTACCGGACTAGCGGGACGGAGACCCAGTACTTC.

Of note for this clone: Other DNA sequences in the same sample also yield this CDR3. The rearrangement joins TRBV27 to TRBJ2-7; 9 bases are a match to TRBD2. J was trimmed by 4 bases and V by 7 bases; bases with no gene match: 11. The CDR3 spans 15 residues. Germline loops: CDR1 MNHEY, CDR2 SMNVEV (reference sequence). CDR3 protein: CASTLRAGGPYEQYF. CDR3 in DNA: TGTGCCAGCACCCTACGGGCGGGAGGGCCGTACGAGCAGTACTTC.

The CDR3 reads CASIPRGVADTQYF. Here the CDR3 DNA reads TGCGCCAGCATCCCACGGGGGGTGGCAGATACGCAGTATTTT. V and J are TRBV23-1 and TRBJ2-3, with 7 bases aligning to TRBD2. TRBV23-1 has ORF status, its function being uncertain. The CDR3 runs to 14 residues. With 7 bases clipped from V and 4 bases from J, the junction kept 8 bases outside the gene matches.

The chain joins TRBV29-1 to TRBJ2-1, with no clear D. CDR1 and CDR2 (germline): SQVTM, ANQGSEA. The CDR3 contains 16 residues. The V and J ends lost 2 bases and 4 bases respectively, with 18 bases between them. The CDR3 DNA reads as TGCAGCGTTGAAACAACCGATAGGGCTCAATACAATGAGCAGTTCTTC. As protein: CSVETTDRAQYNEQFF.

This clone was detected only a few times. The rearrangement uses TRBV6-5 and TRBJ1-3; D gene ambiguous. The CDR3 consists of 16 residues. Germline CDR1 and CDR2: MNHEY and SVGAGI. Deletions cut 0 bases from V and 0 bases from J, with 9 bases between. The CDR3 DNA sequence: TGTGCCAGCAGTTACTCCCACCGAAGCTCTGGAAACACCATATATTTT. It translates to CASSYSHRSSGNTIYF.

This rearrangement joins TRBV2 to TRBJ2-1, with 13 positions matching TRBD2. The trim removed 4 bases at V and 8 bases at J, leaving 5 bases unmatched. CDR1 is SNHLY and CDR2 is FYNNEI in the germline V gene. This CDR3 is built from 15 residues. The CDR3 nucleotides read TGTGCCAGCAGTGCGGGACTAGCGGGATACGATGAGCAGTTCTTC. Encoded protein: CASSAGLAGYDEQFF.

The V call is TRBV7-8, the J call TRBJ2-7; TRBD1 matches 10 bases. The CDR3 is 16 amino acids. The germline V gene has CDR1 SGHVS and CDR2 FQNEAQ. The V and J ends lost 1 base and 2 bases, in that order; junction bases with no gene match: 5. CDR3 coding DNA: TGTGCCAGCAGCTTAGAACGGGACAGGGGACCCTACGAGCAGTACTTC. It is translated as CASSLERDRGPYEQYF. The whole variable domain, filled in from reference TRBV7-8 and TRBJ2-7, reads GAGVSQSPRYKVAKRGQDVALRCDPISGHVSLFWYQQALGQGPEFLTYFQNEAQLDKSGLPSDRFFAERPEGSVSTLKIQRTQQEDSAVYLCASSLERDRGPYEQYFGPGTRLTVT.

V gene TRBV13 combines with J gene TRBJ1-1; unclear D gene. Per the germline V gene, CDR1 is PRHDT and CDR2 is FYEKMQ (reference sequence). With 1 base removed from V and 12 bases from J, the gap between germline ends came to 12 bases. This CDR3 spans 12 amino acids. This chain's CDR3 is CASSLAPNSPFF. In DNA, the CDR3 is TGTGCCAGCAGCTTAGCCCCTAATTCTCCTTTCTTT.